This T cell receptor (beta chain) was identified during a study of identical twins (dated by TCRdb to the mid-2010s). Background on the whole study: TCR alpha and beta repertoires from monozygotic twins, unrelated adults of various ages and cord blood were deep-sequenced to test whether fetal clonotypes persist. To rule out contamination, replicate twin experiments were performed at different times with different library preparation protocols.

Library creation used 5' RACE. Sequencing instrument: Illumina HiSeq 2000. Template switching introduced a universal primer binding site; the final cDNA contained a unique molecular identifier, enabling accurate counting of TCR cDNA molecules. Specific primers in the conserved constant-segment region were used to synthesize first-strand cDNA for TCR alpha and beta chains. Each cDNA library was double barcoded, with a SMART-Mk sample barcode plus Illumina barcodes, to control for contamination. TruSeq adapter sequences, together with Illumina sample barcodes, were added in two successive PCR steps. Sequencing of the TCR alpha and beta cDNA libraries was done on the Illumina HiSeq platform using custom primers. In the authors' own workflow: MiGEC processed the raw reads to extract unique molecular identifiers, while MiXCR was used to determine the CDR3 positions. For each individual, recombination models were inferred using an EM algorithm with the repgenHMM and IGoR tools. Shared clonotype analysis was performed with the tcR package in R, normalizing sharing by the product of cloneset sizes. To study raw recombination free of thymic and clonal selection effects, out-of-frame nonproductive sequences were analyzed. TCRdb passed the public sequencing reads through fastp at Q25 and MiXCR, retaining productive beta sequences. CDR3 protein sequences are deduplicated, and each keeps its most common genes and DNA. V and J calls and clone size were set by TCRdb, not the authors. The sample table contains 1.5 million to 2 million distinct CDR3 sequences; only one count was recorded for around a third of them. Under 0.35% of the sample comes from the top ten.

Unmatched junction bases come to 11, with V trimmed by 6 bases and J by 10 bases. The CDR3, cysteine through phenylalanine, is 14 amino acids long. CDR3 DNA is the only sequence kept; it has 42 bases, read in frame from the first base. All donors were healthy Caucasians. Comment on this clonotype: Its cognate antigen has yet to be identified. A much larger clone differs from this one at a single base, so this may be a read error.

Points the paper makes about the study in general: Because the same donors could not be followed over many years, the conclusions relied on cross-sectional statistical analysis. In beta out-of-frame sequences, excess twin sharing was weaker, because having fewer shared sequences lowered the signal-to-noise ratio. Out-of-frame TCR alpha sequences shared between twins showed an excess of low generation-probability sequences compared with coincidental sharing between unrelated individuals. Abundant cord blood beta clonotypes carried fewer insertions; young adult naive repertoires showed a weaker similar trend, while memory repertoires showed none. Invariant T cells such as MAIT and iNKT could partly confound zero-insertion analyses, although diverse VJ usage argued against such confounding for most clonotypes. In monozygotic twins, recombination models systematically underestimated out-of-frame TCR alpha sharing, but the models matched the sharing seen between unrelated individuals.

The rearrangement combines TRBV12-3 or TRBV12-4 with TRBJ1-4; 7 nucleotides in the junction match TRBD1. This clonotype was sampled from a newborn girl in good health. Sequencing was performed on cord blood. Here is the DNA: TGTGCCAGCAGGACAGACAGGGTTTATGGAAAACTGTTTTTT. It translates as CASRTDRVYGKLFF.